The 26 T cell receptor beta chains presented below share a single source sample, sequenced in a study of blood T cell repertoires in COVID-19 (dated by TCRdb to 2020 to 2021). The library was made by the immunoSEQ multiplex PCR assay. Sourced from immuneACCESS, this table was stored by TCRdb with only in-frame sequences that have V and J called. A share of the clones is absent; for the studies checked, an unresolved V gene accounts for under half, and the remainder has no known explanation. This sample holds some 340,000 clones; around 80% were observed only once. 2.5% to 3% of the sample comes from the top ten. Sequencing used peripheral blood. Receptor source: a young man with active or convalescent COVID-19.

This chain links TRBV3-1 (or the pseudogene TRBV3-2) with TRBJ1-1; 7 bases map to TRBD1. This CDR3 has 13 amino acids. Unmatched junction bases numbered 6, after V lost 4 bases and J lost 7 bases. CDR1 is LGHDT and CDR2 is YNNKEL in the germline V gene (reference sequence). CDR3: CASSPRGVGEAFF. The CDR3 DNA is TGTGCCAGCAGCCCCAGGGGGGTCGGTGAAGCTTTCTTT.

This chain links TRBV25-1 with TRBJ1-6; 9 positions agree with TRBD1. The junction had 3 bases not matched to a gene; V was cut back by 4 bases and J by 8 bases. CDR3 length: 14 amino acids. The germline V gene encodes CDR1 MGHDK and CDR2 SYGVNS. CDR3 in DNA: TGTGCCAGCAGTGGCGGACAGGGGTATTCACCCCTCCACTTT. This translates into CASSGGQGYSPLHF.

The chain combines TRBV19 with TRBJ1-1, with D possibly TRBD1 on 5 matching bases. The CDR3 loop spans 14 amino acids. CDR1 LNHDA and CDR2 SQIVND come from the germline V gene (reference sequence). V was shortened by 8 bases and J by 3 bases, with 16 bases between the two germline ends. DNA of the CDR3: TGTGCCAGTTTCCACCGGGGGTCGGACACTGAAGCTTTCTTT. This translates into CASFHRGSDTEAFF.

V gene TRBV19 combines with J gene TRBJ2-1; 7 positions agree with TRBD2. Trimming cost V 3 bases and J 2 bases; bases outside gene matches: 1. CDR1 and CDR2 (germline): LNHDA, SQIVND (reference sequence). The CDR3 consists of 14 residues. CDR3 coding DNA: TGTGCCAGTAGTATTAGCGGGCCCTACAATGAGCAGTTCTTC. This sequence encodes CASSISGPYNEQFF. Filled out from reference TRBV19 and TRBJ2-1, the complete variable domain reads DGGITQSPKYLFRKEGQNVTLSCEQNLNHDAMYWYRQDPGQGLRLIYYSQIVNDFQKGDIAEGYSVSREKKESFPLTVTSAQKNPTAFYLCASSISGPYNEQFFGPGTRLTVL.

CDR3 in DNA: TGTGCCAGCATACTCACAGGGTTGATCCCCTACGAGCAGTACTTC. Amino acid sequence: CASILTGLIPYEQYF. The chain combines TRBV6-5 with TRBJ2-7; D may be TRBD1 (6 bases). V dropped 7 bases and J dropped 2 bases, with 18 bases sitting between them. CDR1 and CDR2 (germline): MNHEY, SVGAGI. The CDR3 is 15 amino acids.

The J gene is TRBJ1-4, the V gene TRBV6-6, with D hard to call. CDR3 size: 13 residues. The germline gives CDR1 MNHNY, CDR2 SVGAGI (reference sequence). Deletions cut 7 bases from V and 0 bases from J, with 6 bases between. CDR3 coding DNA: TGTGCCAGCACGGTTGCAACTAATGAAAAACTGTTTTTT. Its protein is CASTVATNEKLFF.

The chain recombines TRBV4-3 with TRBJ2-1; 7 nucleotides agree with TRBD1. The CDR3 is 14 amino acids. J lost 6 bases, V lost 0 bases, and 2 bases had no gene match. CDR1 is LGHNA and CDR2 is YSLEER in the germline V gene. CDR3: CASSQEQGRNEQFF. The CDR3, as DNA: TGCGCCAGCAGCCAAGAACAGGGGCGCAATGAGCAGTTCTTC.

On this clone: Other nucleotide sequences from this sample produce the same CDR3. This chain uses TRBV5-1 with TRBJ2-7; unclear D gene. Deletions cut 0 bases from V and 1 base from J, with 8 bases between. This CDR3 spans 14 amino acids. Per germline, CDR1 SGHRS and CDR2 YFSETQ. The CDR3 loop is CASSLAGGSYEQYF. CDR3 bases: TGCGCCAGCAGCTTGGCCGGCGGATCCTACGAGCAGTACTTC.

This clone has a handful of counts. This chain links TRBV5-6 with TRBJ1-4; D is uncertain. This CDR3 has 15 residues. The V gene lost 1 base and the J gene lost 4 bases, with 11 bases spanning the gap. Germline lookup yields CDR1 SGHDT and CDR2 YYEEEE. The CDR3 coding sequence is TGTGCCAGCAGCTTGTTCAGTGCTGGTAATGAAAAACTGTTTTTT. It is translated as CASSLFSAGNEKLFF.

This sequence joins TRBV6-6 and TRBJ1-6; D is possibly TRBD1 (6 bases). V was trimmed by 6 bases and J by 10 bases, leaving 19 bases between them. Germline V gene sequence: CDR1 MNHNY, CDR2 SVGAGI (reference sequence). The CDR3 loop spans 15 amino acids. CDR3 sequence reads: CASSPRGARDSPLHF. In DNA, the CDR3 is TGTGCCAGCAGCCCCCGGGGGGCGCGGGACTCACCCCTCCACTTT.

This clone occurred once. The chain recombines TRBV6-5 with TRBJ1-4; TRBD1 matches 7 bases. The CDR3 is 13 residues long. Losses at the gene ends were 6 bases for V and 4 bases for J; bases not matched to a gene: 2. Germline V gene sequence: CDR1 MNHEY, CDR2 SVGAGI. The CDR3 DNA reads as TGTGCCAGCAGCGGGACAGTTAATGAAAAACTGTTTTTT. Its protein product is CASSGTVNEKLFF.

The table lists this clone with a count of one. V is TRBV15 and J is TRBJ1-5; possible D gene TRBD1, 5 bases. This CDR3 has 15 amino acids. V lost 3 bases to trimming and J lost 0 bases, with 9 bases between them. Germline lookup yields CDR1 LNHNV and CDR2 YYDKDF (reference sequence). CDR3 nucleotide sequence: TGTGCCACCAGCAGTGGGGGGTATAGCAATCAGCCCCAGCATTTT. It is translated as CATSSGGYSNQPQHF.

A single count supports this clone. The chain uses TRBV28 and TRBJ1-4; D is undetermined. The CDR3 length is 17 residues. Germline CDR1 and CDR2: MDHEN and SYDVKM. Trimming shortened V by 3 bases and J by 0 bases, and 14 bases separated the two germline ends. CDR3 sequence reads: CASSFIGELATNEKLFF. Written as DNA, the CDR3 is TGTGCCAGCAGTTTTATAGGAGAACTTGCAACTAATGAAAAACTGTTTTTT.

This chain links TRBV10-3 with TRBJ2-1; D is uncertain. The CDR3 contains 13 residues. Germline V gives CDR1 ENHRY, CDR2 SYGVKD. Deletions cut 6 bases from V and 8 bases from J, with 14 bases between. The CDR3 DNA reads as TGTGCCATCAGCAATGATCGAGAGGATGAGCAGTTCTTC. Its translation is CAISNDREDEQFF.

This clone was counted once. The V gene is TRBV5-1, the J gene TRBJ2-7; 9 bases are a match to TRBD1. The CDR3 covers 13 residues. Germline V lookup: CDR1 SGHRS, CDR2 YFSETQ. V shed 5 bases, J shed 6 bases, and the junction held 6 bases outside the gene matches. The CDR3 here is CASRGTGIREQYF. The CDR3 bases are TGCGCCAGCAGAGGGACAGGGATCCGCGAGCAGTACTTC. Combining the CDR3 with reference TRBV5-1 and TRBJ2-7 gives the whole variable domain KAGVTQTPRYLIKTRGQQVTLSCSPISGHRSVSWYQQTPGQGLQFLFEYFSETQRNKGNFPGRFSGRQFSNSRSEMNVSTLELGDSALYLCASRGTGIREQYFGPGTRLTVT.

This chain connects TRBV6-5 to TRBJ2-3; no clear D. The V gene lost 2 bases and the J gene lost 4 bases, with 7 bases spanning the gap. Germline CDR1 is MNHEY and CDR2 is SVGAGI. This CDR3 has 13 residues. This CDR3 reads CASSYLLADTQYF. CDR3 nucleotide sequence: TGTGCCAGCAGTTACCTCTTAGCAGATACGCAGTATTTT.

The table lists this clone with a count of one. The chain links TRBV5-8 to TRBJ1-4; D is perhaps TRBD1 (5 bases). V dropped 5 bases and J dropped 5 bases, with 13 bases sitting between them. The CDR3 spans 14 residues. Germline assignment: CDR1 SGHTS and CDR2 YDEGEE. CDR3 DNA sequence: TGTGCCAGCAGGGTGACAGCTTCCAATGAAAAACTGTTTTTT. Its translation: CASRVTASNEKLFF.

This clone is a singleton in its sample. CDR3: CASSRRDVGRDHNEQFF. CDR3 bases: TGTGCCAGCAGCCGCCGGGACGTGGGGCGGGATCACAATGAGCAGTTCTTC. The chain combines TRBV4-2 with TRBJ2-1, with a tentative D call TRBD2 (6 bases). The CDR3 contains 17 residues. V lost 4 bases and J 5 bases, leaving 21 bases between the germline ends. Per the germline V gene, CDR1 is LGHNA and CDR2 is YNFKEQ.

This rearrangement joins TRBV7-2 to TRBJ2-1; TRBD2 matches 7 bases. Germline-derived CDR1 and CDR2 are SGHTA and FQGNSA. V shed 2 bases and J 4 bases; nucleotides not matched to a gene: 5. The CDR3 runs 15 residues. The CDR3 reads CASSLTGTTYNEQFF. The CDR3 nucleotides read TGTGCCAGCAGCTTAACCGGGACTACTTACAATGAGCAGTTCTTC.

The chain recombines TRBV5-1 with TRBJ1-4; 10 bases agree with TRBD1. The J segment lost 7 bases and the V segment lost 4 bases, leaving 4 bases of the junction unmatched. The germline V gene has CDR1 SGHRS and CDR2 YFSETQ. The CDR3 consists of 14 residues. CDR3 sequence (DNA): TGCGCCAGCAGCGTGGGGACAGGGGTTGAAAAACTGTTTTTT. This encodes CASSVGTGVEKLFF.

This chain connects TRBV9 to TRBJ2-7, with a weak D call TRBD2 (6 bases). V shed 4 bases and J shed 6 bases, with 20 bases lying between them. This CDR3 region has 15 residues. The germline CDR1 and CDR2 sequences are SGDLS and YYNGEE. In DNA form, the CDR3 reads TGTGCCAGCAGCCCAGGGAGTGGGGGGACTCGCGAGCAGTACTTC. It codes for CASSPGSGGTREQYF. The full variable domain, rest sourced from reference TRBV9 and TRBJ2-7, is DSGVTQTPKHLITATGQRVTLRCSPRSGDLSVYWYQQSLDQGLQFLIQYYNGEERAKGNILERFSAQQFPDLHSELNLSSLELGDSALYFCASSPGSGGTREQYFGPGTRLTVT.

The J gene is TRBJ2-2, the V gene TRBV11-3, with D unresolved. With 2 bases removed from V and 4 bases from J, the gap between germline ends came to 5 bases. The CDR3 totals 13 residues. The germline V gene has CDR1 SGHNT and CDR2 YENEEA. The CDR3 reads CASSLLFTGELFF. The CDR3 region has the DNA TGTGCCAGCAGCTTACTGTTCACCGGGGAGCTGTTTTTT.

The rearrangement joins TRBV7-3 to TRBJ2-6; 7 bases fit TRBD1. Looked up from germline, CDR1 is SGHTA and CDR2 is FQGTGA. This CDR3 has 19 residues. V dropped 0 bases and J dropped 1; count of bases not matched to a gene: 9. The CDR3: CASSLTVSDRPSGANVLTF. In DNA, the CDR3 is TGTGCCAGCAGCTTAACCGTGTCGGACAGGCCATCTGGGGCCAACGTCCTGACTTTC.

The chain links TRBV5-4 to TRBJ2-7; 8 nucleotides line up with TRBD1. The CDR3 is 16 residues long. The V gene's germline CDR1 is SGHNT and CDR2 YYREEE (reference sequence). Trimming took 4 bases from V and 0 from J; bases not matched to a gene: 9. The CDR3 region has the DNA TGTGCCAGCAGCCCAGGGGACAGGTTTACCTCCTACGAGCAGTACTTC. The encoded protein is CASSPGDRFTSYEQYF. The entire variable domain, with the rest obtained from reference TRBV5-4 and TRBJ2-7, is as follows: ETGVTQSPTHLIKTRGQQVTLRCSSQSGHNTVSWYQQALGQGPQFIFQYYREEENGRGNFPPRFSGLQFPNYSSELNVNALELDDSALYLCASSPGDRFTSYEQYFGPGTRLTVT.

The genes are TRBV7-8 and TRBJ2-5; tentatively, D is TRBD2 (7 bases). CDR3 size: 18 residues. Trimming left V 1 base short and J 3 bases short, with 21 bases between. The germline gives CDR1 SGHVS, CDR2 FQNEAQ. This chain's CDR3 is CASSLDPARGREKETQYF. The DNA of the CDR3 is TGTGCCAGCAGCTTAGACCCTGCTAGGGGGAGGGAGAAAGAGACCCAGTACTTC.

The chain uses TRBV30 and TRBJ1-5, with 8 bases that match TRBD1. From germline, CDR1 is GTSNPN and CDR2 SVGIG (reference sequence). The ends lost 3 bases at V and 3 bases at J; junction bases unmatched: 7. The CDR3 contains 15 residues. The CDR3 loop is CAWRLRTGFNQPQHF. The CDR3 DNA is TGTGCCTGGAGGCTACGGACAGGGTTCAATCAGCCCCAGCATTTT.